This T cell receptor beta chain appears in the sequencing data of a study of cytomegalovirus exposure and HLA in healthy donors. Donors counted as nominally healthy when sampled, yet unrecorded immune exposures were likely. Trimming at V came to 1 base and at J to 0 bases, leaving 5 bases not matched to a gene. The CDR3 has 17 residues. 13 Jbeta primers and 60 Vbeta primers were used for the PCR. TCRdb keeps only in-frame clones here, not all; method: immunoSEQ multiplex PCR. The sample lists fewer than 200,000 clones; more than 75% were seen once. The sequence was collected from a girl less than two years old in good health and CMV-seronegative. This sequence joins TRBV23-1 and TRBJ2-3, with 9 bases identical to TRBD1. TRBV23-1 is annotated as an ORF whose role is uncertain. Sequenced input: PBMCs. The chain's CDR3 is CASSQLAGQGSTDTQYF. The CDR3 DNA reads as TGCGCCAGCAGTCAATTGGCGGGACAGGGAAGCACAGATACGCAGTATTTT.